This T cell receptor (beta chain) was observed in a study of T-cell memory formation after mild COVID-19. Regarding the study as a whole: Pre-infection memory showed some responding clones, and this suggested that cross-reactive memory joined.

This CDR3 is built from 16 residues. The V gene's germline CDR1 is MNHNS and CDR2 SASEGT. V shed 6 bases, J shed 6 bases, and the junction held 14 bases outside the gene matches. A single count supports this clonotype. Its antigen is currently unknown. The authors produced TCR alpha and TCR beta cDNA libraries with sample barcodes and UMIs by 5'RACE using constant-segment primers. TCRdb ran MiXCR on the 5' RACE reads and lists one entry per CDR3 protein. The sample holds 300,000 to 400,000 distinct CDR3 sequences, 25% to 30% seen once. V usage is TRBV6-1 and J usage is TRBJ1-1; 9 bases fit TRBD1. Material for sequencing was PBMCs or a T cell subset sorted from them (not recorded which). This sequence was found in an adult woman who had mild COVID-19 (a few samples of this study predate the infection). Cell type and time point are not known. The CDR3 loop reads CASRASSGQGISEAFF. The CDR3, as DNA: TGTGCCAGCAGGGCCAGTAGCGGACAGGGGATATCTGAAGCTTTCTTT.